Below, 2 T cell receptor beta chains from the same sample are listed, as sequenced in a study of T cell repertoires in cytomegalovirus infection. TCRdb itself ran the reads through MiXCR, one entry per CDR3 protein. The sample lists around 740,000 distinct CDR3 sequences; approximately 34% were seen once. Sequencing input: PBMCs. The receptors were sampled from a human donor in good health (CMV status not recorded). Some clones in this sample may be carry-over from other donors' samples.

The V and J genes are TRBV19 and TRBJ2-1; 10 bases fit TRBD2. Germline V gene data show CDR1 as LNHDA and CDR2 as SQIVND (reference sequence). The V and J ends lost 9 bases and 0 bases, in that order; junction bases with no gene match: 5. The CDR3 is made up of 15 amino acids. As DNA, the CDR3 is TGTGCCAGCCTTATAGCGGGAGGCTCCTACAATGAGCAGTTCTTC. This encodes CASLIAGGSYNEQFF.

Regarding this clonotype: The junction shows a germline mismatch at one end, possibly a read error. The gene calls are TRBV7-3 and TRBJ1-1; D is ambiguous. Germline assignment: CDR1 SGHTA and CDR2 FQGTGA. CDR3 length: 13 residues. Written as DNA, the CDR3 is TGTTCCAGCAGCTCGGGAGGCGACCCTGAAGCTTTCTTT. It is translated as CSSSSGGDPEAFF. Full variable domain (remainder filled in from reference TRBV7-3 and TRBJ1-1): GAGVSQTPSNKVTEKGKYVELRCDPISGHTALYWYRQSLGQGPEFLIYFQGTGAADDSGLPNDRFFAVRPEGSVSTLKIQRTERGDSAVYLCSSSSGGDPEAFFGQGTRLTVV.